This TCR beta chain emerged from a study of cytomegalovirus exposure and HLA in healthy donors. Looking at the study overall: A later analysis reported the 120 or so validation repertoires used the same platform as the approximately 700 first-cohort repertoires.

Details on this clone: Its antigen is not known.

Germline-derived CDR1 and CDR2 are SGDLS and YYNGEE. The J segment lost 3 bases and the V segment lost 3 bases, leaving 3 bases of the junction unmatched. The CDR3 is made up of 14 amino acids. General study findings and limits: Many donors carried some public TCRs, although rarity characterized most TCR sequences. The classifier, whose performance was assessed in both the original and validation cohorts, reportedly diagnosed cytomegalovirus status with high specificity and sensitivity.

Libraries were prepared by immunoSEQ multiplex PCR; TCRdb keeps only in-frame clonotypes and omits some of them. The profile covers about 110,000 clones, with roughly 90% appearing a single time and under 1.5% taken by the ten largest. The sample was PBMCs. This sequence was found in a woman aged 30 to 39 in good health and CMV-seropositive. The genes are TRBV9 and TRBJ2-3; 8 nucleotides align to TRBD2. CDR3 sequence reads: CASSDGGATDTQYF. In nucleotides, the CDR3 is TGTGCCAGCAGCGACGGGGGGGCTACAGATACGCAGTATTTT.